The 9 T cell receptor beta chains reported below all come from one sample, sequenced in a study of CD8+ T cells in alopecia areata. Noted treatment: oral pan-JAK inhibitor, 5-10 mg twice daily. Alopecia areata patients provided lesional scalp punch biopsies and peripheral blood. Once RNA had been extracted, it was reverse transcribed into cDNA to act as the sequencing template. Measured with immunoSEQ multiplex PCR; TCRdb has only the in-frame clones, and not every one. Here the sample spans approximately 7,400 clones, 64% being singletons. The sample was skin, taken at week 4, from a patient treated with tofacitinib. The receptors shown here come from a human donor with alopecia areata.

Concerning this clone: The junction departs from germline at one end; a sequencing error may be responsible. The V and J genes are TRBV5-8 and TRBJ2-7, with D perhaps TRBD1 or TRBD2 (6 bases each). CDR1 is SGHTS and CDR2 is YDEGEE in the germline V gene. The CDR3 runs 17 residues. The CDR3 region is CAISLETGRIIDYEQYF. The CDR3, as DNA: TGTGCCATCAGCTTGGAAACAGGGAGGATTATTGACTACGAGCAGTACTTC.

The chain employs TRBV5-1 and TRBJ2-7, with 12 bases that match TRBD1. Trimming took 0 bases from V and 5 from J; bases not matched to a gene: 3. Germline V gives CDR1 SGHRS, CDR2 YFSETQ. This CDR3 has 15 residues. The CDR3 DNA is TGCGCCAGCAGCTTGGAGGGACAGGGGGCGGACGAGCAGTACTTC. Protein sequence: CASSLEGQGADEQYF.

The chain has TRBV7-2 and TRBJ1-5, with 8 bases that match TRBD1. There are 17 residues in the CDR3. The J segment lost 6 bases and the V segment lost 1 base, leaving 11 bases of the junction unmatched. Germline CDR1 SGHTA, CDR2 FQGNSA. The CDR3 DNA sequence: TGTGCCAGCAGCTTAGTCTCGCGACAGGGGTCGTTTCAGCCCCAGCATTTT. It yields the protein CASSLVSRQGSFQPQHF.

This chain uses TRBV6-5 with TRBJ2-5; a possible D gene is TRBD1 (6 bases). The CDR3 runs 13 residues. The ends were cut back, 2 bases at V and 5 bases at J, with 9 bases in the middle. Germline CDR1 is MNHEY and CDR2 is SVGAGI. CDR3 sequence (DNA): TGTGCCAGCAGTTACCGGGACACGGAGACCCAGTACTTC. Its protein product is CASSYRDTETQYF.

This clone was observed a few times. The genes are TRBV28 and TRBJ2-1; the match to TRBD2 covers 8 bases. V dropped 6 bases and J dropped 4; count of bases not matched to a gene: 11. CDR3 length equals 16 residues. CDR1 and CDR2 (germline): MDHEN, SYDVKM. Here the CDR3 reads CASRAWSGSSYNEQFF. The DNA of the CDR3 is TGTGCCAGCAGGGCCTGGAGCGGGAGTTCGTACAATGAGCAGTTCTTC.

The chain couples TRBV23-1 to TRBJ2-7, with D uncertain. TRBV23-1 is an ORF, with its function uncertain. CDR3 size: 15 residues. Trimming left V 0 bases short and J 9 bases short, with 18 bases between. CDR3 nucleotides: TGCGCCAGCAGTCAATCGGTCCCACTTCTCGCGGTGCAGTACTTC. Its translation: CASSQSVPLLAVQYF.

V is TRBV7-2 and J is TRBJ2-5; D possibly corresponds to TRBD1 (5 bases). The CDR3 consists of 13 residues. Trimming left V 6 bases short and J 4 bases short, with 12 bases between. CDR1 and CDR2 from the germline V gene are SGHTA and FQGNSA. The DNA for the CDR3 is TGTGCCAGCAGACCGGACACTCGAGAGACCCAGTACTTC. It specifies CASRPDTRETQYF.

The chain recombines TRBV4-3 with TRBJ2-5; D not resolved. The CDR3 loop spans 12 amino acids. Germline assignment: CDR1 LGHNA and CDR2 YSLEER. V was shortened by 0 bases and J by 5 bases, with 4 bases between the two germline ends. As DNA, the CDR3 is TGCGCCAGCAGCCAAGATCGGGAGACCCAGTACTTC. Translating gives CASSQDRETQYF.

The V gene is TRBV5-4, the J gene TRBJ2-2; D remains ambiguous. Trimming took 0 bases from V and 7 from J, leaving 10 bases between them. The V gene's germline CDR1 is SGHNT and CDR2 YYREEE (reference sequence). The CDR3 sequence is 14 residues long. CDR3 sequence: CASSLEGPVGELFF. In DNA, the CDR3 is TGTGCCAGCAGCTTGGAGGGCCCGGTCGGGGAGCTGTTTTTT.